This T cell receptor (beta chain) comes out of a study of T cells after yellow fever vaccination. Study at large: The fractions with low cell numbers were processed using SMART-Seq v4 Ultra Low Input. Study-level points and caveats: Weaker overall was a secondary response that nonetheless peaked faster, on day 5 versus 15. Most clones from primary vaccination resurfaced after the booster (96% CD4, approximately 87% CD8).

TCRdb reprocessed the 5' RACE reads via MiXCR and lists one record per CDR3 protein. The table includes around 320,000 distinct CDR3 sequences, around 9.3% detected once. This clonotype appeared a few times. The target antigen is unknown. This CDR3 contains 14 residues. Germline loops: CDR1 DFQATT, CDR2 SNEGSKA (reference sequence). The germline V and J ends were trimmed by 5 bases and 2 bases, with 14 bases remaining between them. This clonotype was sampled from a man younger than 35 who received the YFV17D yellow fever vaccine. The gene calls are TRBV20-1 and TRBJ2-3; D ambiguous. The material sequenced was CD4+ T cells sorted from PBMCs, taken 5 days after the yellow fever booster vaccination. The CDR3 DNA reads as TGCAGTGCTGTCGACAACATGAACACAGATACGCAGTATTTT. It yields the protein CSAVDNMNTDTQYF.